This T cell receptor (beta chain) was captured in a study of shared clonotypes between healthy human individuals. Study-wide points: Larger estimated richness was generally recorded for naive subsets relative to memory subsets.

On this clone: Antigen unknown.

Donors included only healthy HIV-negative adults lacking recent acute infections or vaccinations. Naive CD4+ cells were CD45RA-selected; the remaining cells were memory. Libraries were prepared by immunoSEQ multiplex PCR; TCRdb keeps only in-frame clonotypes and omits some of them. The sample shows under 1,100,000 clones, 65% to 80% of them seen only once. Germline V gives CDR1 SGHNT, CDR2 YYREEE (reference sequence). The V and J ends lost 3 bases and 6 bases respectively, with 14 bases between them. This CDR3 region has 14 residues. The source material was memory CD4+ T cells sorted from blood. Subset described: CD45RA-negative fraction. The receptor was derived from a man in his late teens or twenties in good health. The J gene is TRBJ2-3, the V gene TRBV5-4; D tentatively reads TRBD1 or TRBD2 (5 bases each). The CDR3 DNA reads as TGTGCCAGCAGCTCTCCAGGGAGAGTGGATACGCAGTATTTT. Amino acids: CASSSPGRVDTQYF.